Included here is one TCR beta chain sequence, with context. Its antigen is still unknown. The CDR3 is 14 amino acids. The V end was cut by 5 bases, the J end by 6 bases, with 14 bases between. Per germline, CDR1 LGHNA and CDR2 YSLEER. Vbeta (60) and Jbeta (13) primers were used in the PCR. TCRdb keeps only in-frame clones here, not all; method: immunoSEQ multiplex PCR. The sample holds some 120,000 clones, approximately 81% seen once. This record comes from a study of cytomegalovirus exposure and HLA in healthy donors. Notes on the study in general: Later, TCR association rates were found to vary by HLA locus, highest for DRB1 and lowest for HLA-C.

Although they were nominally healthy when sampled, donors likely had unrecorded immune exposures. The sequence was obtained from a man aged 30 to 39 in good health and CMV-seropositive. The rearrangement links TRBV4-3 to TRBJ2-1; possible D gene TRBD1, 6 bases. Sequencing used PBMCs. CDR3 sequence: CASSWWGPLNEQFF. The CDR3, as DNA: TGCGCCAGCAGCTGGTGGGGGCCCCTCAATGAGCAGTTCTTC.